This T cell receptor (beta chain) is drawn from a study of OX40 agonist ivuxolimab in advanced cancers. About the study: From roughly 20 to 90 years was the age range, with a mean of around 57 years, and 65% to 90% were male.

This clone was detected a few times. Using immunoSEQ multiplex PCR, the repertoire was profiled, and TCRdb retains in-frame clones only, with some absent. The sample has roughly 53,000 clones; roughly 84% are singletons. This CDR3 comprises 13 residues. CDR1 is MDHEN, CDR2 SYDVKM, per germline. V lost 6 bases to trimming and J lost 4 bases; unmatched junction nucleotides: 6. The genes are TRBV28 and TRBJ2-7, with TRBD1 matching 7 bases. The receptor was isolated from an adult with an advanced solid tumor such as melanoma, head and neck, liver or kidney cancer. Specimen: CD4+ or CD8+ T cells sorted from blood, collected in a trial of the OX40 agonist ivuxolimab. The CDR3 spells CASRQGGSYEQYF. The CDR3 nucleotides read TGTGCCAGCAGACAAGGGGGCTCATACGAGCAGTACTTC.